The subject of this entry is one T cell receptor (beta chain). Its antigen is not known. TCRdb's table, derived via immunoSEQ multiplex PCR, lists solely in-frame clones and lacks some. The data contain 60,000 to 95,000 clones, around four fifths of them singletons. This sample was taken from a study of radiation and T cells in renal cell carcinoma. The study's findings and limits: No pretreatment tumor biopsies were available for baseline clonotypes.

CDR3 length: 15 amino acids. V was clipped by 0 bases and J by 4 bases; unmatched bases: 5. Per germline, CDR1 MDHEN and CDR2 SYDVKM. The sample's time point: blood 4 weeks post-SBRT, at nephrectomy. Treatment specified: 15 Gy SBRT to primary tumor, nephrectomy 4 weeks later. The material was blood, obtained from a patient whose treatment included radiotherapy and nephrectomy. The sequence was collected from a woman aged 55-70 years with renal cell carcinoma. This chain uses TRBV28 with TRBJ1-2, with 7 positions matching TRBD1. This CDR3 is CASSLWGTVSYGYTF. CDR3 nucleotides: TGTGCCAGCAGTTTATGGGGGACAGTTTCCTATGGCTACACCTTC.